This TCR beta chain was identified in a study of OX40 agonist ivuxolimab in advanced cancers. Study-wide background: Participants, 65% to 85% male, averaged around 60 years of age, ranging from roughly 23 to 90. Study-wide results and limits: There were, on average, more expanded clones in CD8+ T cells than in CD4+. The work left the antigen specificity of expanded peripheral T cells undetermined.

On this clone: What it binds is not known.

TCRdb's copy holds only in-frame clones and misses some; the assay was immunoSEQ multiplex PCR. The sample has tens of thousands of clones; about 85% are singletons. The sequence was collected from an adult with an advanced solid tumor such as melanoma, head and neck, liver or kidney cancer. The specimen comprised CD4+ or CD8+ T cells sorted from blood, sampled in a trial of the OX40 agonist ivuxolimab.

CDR3 loop: CASSPETGFYGYTF. DNA for the CDR3: TGTGCCAGCAGCCCAGAGACAGGATTCTATGGCTACACCTTC. The genes are TRBV11-2 and TRBJ1-2; TRBD1 might be the D (6 bases). V lost 5 bases, J lost 4 bases, and 14 bases lay in between. The V gene's germline CDR1 is SGHAT and CDR2 FQNNGV. The CDR3 runs to 14 residues.